The 21 T cell receptor beta chains reported below all come from one sample, sequenced in a study of OX40 agonist ivuxolimab in advanced cancers. Profiled with immunoSEQ multiplex PCR; TCRdb holds only in-frame clones, not every one. The sample has fewer than 85,000 clones, around 81% seen once. This specimen consisted of CD4+ or CD8+ T cells sorted from blood, obtained in a trial of the OX40 agonist ivuxolimab. Source of these receptors: an adult with an advanced solid tumor such as melanoma, head and neck, liver or kidney cancer.

J is TRBJ1-2 and V is TRBV6-5; 7 bases line up with TRBD1. CDR3 size: 14 residues. After removal of 7 bases from V and 8 bases from J, the junction contained 13 bases not matched to a gene. Germline CDR1 MNHEY, CDR2 SVGAGI. This CDR3 reads CASKVVDRVEGYTF. CDR3 DNA: TGTGCCAGCAAAGTTGTCGACAGGGTAGAAGGCTACACCTTC.

This chain links TRBV7-9 with TRBJ1-3, with unresolved D. The CDR3 extends over 13 amino acids. Trimming stripped 5 bases from V and 0 bases from J, with 5 bases between. Germline lookup yields CDR1 SEHNR and CDR2 FQNEAQ (reference sequence). CDR3 amino acids: CASSESSGNTIYF. The CDR3 nucleotides are TGTGCCAGCAGCGAGAGCTCTGGAAACACCATATATTTT. Based on the CDR3 plus reference TRBV7-9 and TRBJ1-3, the full variable domain is DTGVSQNPRHKITKRGQNVTFRCDPISEHNRLYWYRQTLGQGPEFLTYFQNEAQLEKSRLLSDRFSAERPKGSFSTLEIQRTEQGDSAMYLCASSESSGNTIYFGEGSWLTVV.

The table lists this clone with a count of one. The V call is TRBV5-5, the J call TRBJ1-6; D is unclear. V was cut by 3 bases and J by 3 bases, with 10 bases left in between. This CDR3 contains 15 residues. Germline assignment: CDR1 SGHKS and CDR2 YYEKEE (reference sequence). CDR3 residues: CASSSTAVYNSPLHF. In DNA, the CDR3 is TGTGCCAGCAGCTCGACTGCAGTCTATAATTCACCCCTCCACTTT.

This clone was seen once. The chain links TRBV5-4 to TRBJ2-7; D remains ambiguous. The CDR3 consists of 15 residues. Trimming removed 4 bases from V and 1 base from J, with 15 bases in between. Per the germline V gene, CDR1 is SGHNT and CDR2 is YYREEE (reference sequence). The CDR3 sequence: CASSLVGSASYEQYF. Written as DNA, the CDR3 is TGTGCCAGCAGCCTGGTCGGAAGTGCGTCCTACGAGCAGTACTTC. Based on the CDR3 plus reference TRBV5-4 and TRBJ2-7, the full variable domain is ETGVTQSPTHLIKTRGQQVTLRCSSQSGHNTVSWYQQALGQGPQFIFQYYREEENGRGNFPPRFSGLQFPNYSSELNVNALELDDSALYLCASSLVGSASYEQYFGPGTRLTVT.

The V gene is TRBV6-1, the J gene TRBJ1-3; D is perhaps TRBD1 (6 bases). CDR1 and CDR2 (germline): MNHNS, SASEGT. V lost 3 bases and J lost 0, with 15 bases in between. The CDR3 has 17 amino acids. In DNA, the CDR3 is TGTGCCAGCAGTGACGTACGACAGGAAGCCTCTGGAAACACCATATATTTT. Translation gives CASSDVRQEASGNTIYF.

A few counts support this clone. This chain joins TRBV18 and TRBJ2-1, with D unclear. The CDR3 runs 14 residues. Germline loops: CDR1 KGHSH, CDR2 LQKENI. The ends were cut back, 2 bases at V and 4 bases at J, with 9 bases in the middle. In DNA, the CDR3 is TGTGCCAGCTCACCAGTCCGAGAGTACAATGAGCAGTTCTTC. Its translation is CASSPVREYNEQFF.

To note about this clone: The same CDR3 is also encoded by other DNA sequences in this sample. The V and J genes are TRBV6-6 and TRBJ1-2; D unclear. The CDR3 has 12 residues. The V gene lost 4 bases and the J gene lost 4 bases, with 7 bases spanning the gap. Germline V gives CDR1 MNHNY, CDR2 SVGAGI (reference sequence). CDR3 in DNA: TGTGCCAGCAGTTCGGGGTCCTATGGCTACACCTTC. The encoded protein is CASSSGSYGYTF.

This chain connects TRBV5-1 to TRBJ2-3, with 9 bases lining up with TRBD2. The trim removed 5 bases at V and 3 bases at J, leaving 1 base unmatched. This CDR3 is 13 amino acids long. Germline V gene data show CDR1 as SGHRS and CDR2 as YFSETQ. CDR3: CASRAGGTDTQYF. Here the CDR3 DNA reads TGCGCCAGCAGAGCGGGGGGTACAGATACGCAGTATTTT.

This rearrangement joins TRBV2 to TRBJ2-3; 7 nucleotides align to TRBD1. Trimming cost V 3 bases and J 2 bases; bases outside gene matches: 5. The CDR3 consists of 15 residues. The germline V gene has CDR1 SNHLY and CDR2 FYNNEI. This CDR3 reads CASSDGTVSTDTQYF. DNA for the CDR3: TGTGCCAGCAGTGACGGGACAGTGTCCACAGATACGCAGTATTTT.

V is TRBV7-9 and J is TRBJ2-1; TRBD1 aligns across 7 bases. V was pared by 2 bases and J by 9 bases, with 1 base of the junction left unmatched. CDR1 is SEHNR and CDR2 is FQNEAQ in the germline V gene (reference sequence). There are 12 residues in the CDR3. The CDR3 here is CASSLNRGEQFF. The CDR3 bases are TGTGCCAGCAGCTTAAACAGGGGTGAGCAGTTCTTC.

This chain links TRBV28 with TRBJ2-5, with TRBD1 identical over 7 bases. The V gene end was trimmed by 5 bases and the J gene end by 4 bases; junction bases not matched to a gene: 1. In germline, CDR1 is MDHEN, CDR2 SYDVKM. The CDR3 contains 12 residues. The CDR3 bases are TGTGCCAGCAGTGCAGGGGGAGAGACCCAGTACTTC. Translation: CASSAGGETQYF.

The chain employs TRBV5-8 and TRBJ2-2; maybe TRBD1 (5 bases). This CDR3 region has 16 residues. Trimming stripped 5 bases from V and 4 bases from J, with 18 bases between. Germline assignment: CDR1 SGHTS and CDR2 YDEGEE. CDR3 coding DNA: TGTGCCAGCAGACCGAGTAGGGGTCGTGGCACCGGGGAGCTGTTTTTT. This encodes CASRPSRGRGTGELFF.

This clone was counted once. The rearrangement joins TRBV4-1 to TRBJ2-5; D is unclear. The germline CDR1 and CDR2 sequences are MGHRA and YSYEKL. V gave up 0 bases and J gave up 5 bases, with 13 bases separating them. This CDR3 has 15 residues. The CDR3 DNA follows: TGCGCCAGCAGCCAAGATGCACTAAAAGCGGAGACCCAGTACTTC. It encodes CASSQDALKAETQYF.

The V call is TRBV7-2, the J call TRBJ2-2; a weak D match, TRBD1 (6 bases). This CDR3 has 16 amino acids. V shed 2 bases and J shed 3 bases, with 13 bases lying between them. The germline V gene encodes CDR1 SGHTA and CDR2 FQGNSA. CDR3: CASSLYVDSYTGELFF. DNA of the CDR3: TGTGCCAGCAGCTTATATGTGGACAGTTACACCGGGGAGCTGTTTTTT.

V gene TRBV5-8 combines with J gene TRBJ1-4; possible D gene TRBD1, 5 bases. The V end lost 0 bases, the J end lost 8 bases, and 11 bases lay between the germline ends. CDR1 is SGHTS and CDR2 is YDEGEE in the germline V gene. The CDR3 is 14 residues long. CDR3 in DNA: TGTGCCAGCAGCTTGGGGCAGGGTGGCGAAAAACTGTTTTTT. This translates into CASSLGQGGEKLFF.

This chain uses TRBV19 with TRBJ1-1; 8 bases fit TRBD1. Germline V gene lookup returns CDR1 LNHDA and CDR2 SQIVND (reference sequence). The CDR3 runs 14 residues. V shed 4 bases, J shed 5 bases, and the junction held 6 bases outside the gene matches. The CDR3 loop is CASSTGQGGTEAFF. CDR3 coding DNA: TGTGCCAGTAGTACTGGACAGGGTGGAACTGAAGCTTTCTTT. Together with reference TRBV19 and TRBJ1-1, the CDR3 gives the full variable domain: DGGITQSPKYLFRKEGQNVTLSCEQNLNHDAMYWYRQDPGQGLRLIYYSQIVNDFQKGDIAEGYSVSREKKESFPLTVTSAQKNPTAFYLCASSTGQGGTEAFFGQGTRLTVV.

The V and J genes are TRBV6-1 and TRBJ2-5; the D gene is possibly TRBD2 (5 bases). From germline, CDR1 is MNHNS and CDR2 SASEGT. With 11 bases removed from V and 6 bases from J, the gap between germline ends came to 10 bases. The CDR3 consists of 10 residues. The CDR3 protein is CACGPKTQYF. The CDR3 DNA reads as TGTGCCTGCGGGCCCAAGACCCAGTACTTC.

The chain has TRBV7-6 and TRBJ2-5; D uncertain. CDR1 is SGHVS, CDR2 FNYEAQ, per germline. V lost 0 bases to trimming and J lost 1 base, with 6 bases between them. The CDR3 is 14 amino acids. CDR3 DNA sequence: TGTGCCAGCAGCTTAGCGGGCGGCCAAGAGACCCAGTACTTC. Its protein is CASSLAGGQETQYF.

The chain employs TRBV7-7 and TRBJ2-6, with D unresolved. V gave up 3 bases and J gave up 5 bases, with 11 bases separating them. Looked up from germline, CDR1 is SSHAT and CDR2 is FNYEAQ (reference sequence). CDR3 length: 15 amino acids. CDR3 nucleotide sequence: TGTGCCAGCAGCTTGCCTCGAAGTCGGGCCAACGTCCTGACTTTC. Translation: CASSLPRSRANVLTF.

The chain joins TRBV2 to TRBJ1-5; 7 nucleotides line up with TRBD1. The CDR3 runs 13 residues. V lost 8 bases, J lost 2 bases, and 3 bases stayed unmatched. Germline lookup yields CDR1 SNHLY and CDR2 FYNNEI. The CDR3 nucleotides are TGTGCCAGCCAGGGGGGCGGCAATCAGCCCCAGCATTTT. Its protein product is CASQGGGNQPQHF.

V and J are TRBV19 and TRBJ2-1, with D tentatively TRBD1 (5 bases). Trimming stripped 7 bases from V and 4 bases from J, with 17 bases between. Germline assignment: CDR1 LNHDA and CDR2 SQIVND (reference sequence). This CDR3 spans 15 amino acids. The CDR3 loop reads CASTTTVLKYNEQFF. The CDR3 coding sequence is TGTGCCAGTACTACGACAGTTCTCAAGTACAATGAGCAGTTCTTC.